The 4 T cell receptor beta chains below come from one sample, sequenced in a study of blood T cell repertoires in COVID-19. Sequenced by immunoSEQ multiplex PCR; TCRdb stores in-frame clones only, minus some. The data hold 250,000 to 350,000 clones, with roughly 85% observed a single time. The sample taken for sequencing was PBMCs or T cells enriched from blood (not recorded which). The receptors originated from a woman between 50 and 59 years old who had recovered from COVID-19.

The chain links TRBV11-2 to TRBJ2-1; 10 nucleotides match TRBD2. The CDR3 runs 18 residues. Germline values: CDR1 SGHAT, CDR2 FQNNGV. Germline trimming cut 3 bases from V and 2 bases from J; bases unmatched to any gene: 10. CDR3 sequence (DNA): TGTGCCAGCAGCTTGGGGCTAGCGGGGGCTGGGGCCTACAATGAGCAGTTCTTC. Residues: CASSLGLAGAGAYNEQFF. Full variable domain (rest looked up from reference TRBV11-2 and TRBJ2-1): EAGVAQSPRYKIIEKRQSVAFWCNPISGHATLYWYQQILGQGPKLLIQFQNNGVVDDSQLPKDRFSAERLKGVDSTLKIQPAKLEDSAVYLCASSLGLAGAGAYNEQFFGPGTRLTVL.

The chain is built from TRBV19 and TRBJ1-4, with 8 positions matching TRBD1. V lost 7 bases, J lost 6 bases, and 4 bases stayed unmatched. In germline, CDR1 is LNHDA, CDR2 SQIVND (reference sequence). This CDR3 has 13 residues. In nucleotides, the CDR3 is TGTGCCAGTACCGACAGGGGTGATGAAAAACTGTTTTTT. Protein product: CASTDRGDEKLFF.

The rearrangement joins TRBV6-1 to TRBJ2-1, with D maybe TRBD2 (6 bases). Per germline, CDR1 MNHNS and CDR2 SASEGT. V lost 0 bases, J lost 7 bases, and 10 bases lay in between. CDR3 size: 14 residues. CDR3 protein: CASSEAGGRNEQFF. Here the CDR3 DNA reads TGTGCCAGCAGTGAAGCTGGGGGGAGGAATGAGCAGTTCTTC.

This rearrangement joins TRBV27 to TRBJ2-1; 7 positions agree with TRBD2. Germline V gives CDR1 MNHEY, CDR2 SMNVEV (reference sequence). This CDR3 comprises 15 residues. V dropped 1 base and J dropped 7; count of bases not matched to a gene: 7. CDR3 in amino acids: CASSLWAGVDNEQFF. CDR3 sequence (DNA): TGTGCCAGCAGTTTATGGGCGGGAGTAGATAATGAGCAGTTCTTC.